The subject of this entry is one T cell receptor beta chain. Its antigen is unknown. These data come from a study of response to subunit inactivated influenza vaccine. TCRdb recomputed calls from the RT-PCR reads with MiXCR, one row per CDR3 protein. This table holds about 190,000 distinct CDR3 sequences, 13% to 15% found once. Study-wide findings and caveats: Few new T cells, the authors suggested, are recruited by each seasonal influenza vaccination.

Germline V lookup: CDR1 SGHVS, CDR2 FQNEAQ. V was pared by 5 bases and J by 5 bases, with 16 bases between. The CDR3 totals 14 residues. The sequence came from a man aged 50 to 60 who received an inactivated influenza vaccine. The chain is built from TRBV7-8 and TRBJ2-7; D may be TRBD1 or TRBD2 (5 bases each). The source material was CD8+ T cells sorted from PBMCs, sampled roughly 5 days after vaccination. CDR3 sequence: CASSNTGTANEQYF. CDR3 DNA sequence: TGTGCCAGCAGCAATACCGGGACGGCGAACGAGCAGTACTTC.